This TCR beta chain was sequenced for a study of shared clonotypes between healthy human individuals. Across the study: Each donor's CD4 naive and CD4 memory cells filled three plates apiece, CD8 naive two, and CD8 memory one. Regarding the study as a whole: Clonotype sharing among donors, it was expected, would be affected by sequencing depth.

TCRdb's copy holds only in-frame clones and misses some; the assay was immunoSEQ multiplex PCR. The table lists over a million clones, approximately 98.5% of them singletons. The germline CDR1 and CDR2 sequences are MGHDK and SYGVNS. This CDR3 has 13 residues. V lost 5 bases and J 2 bases, leaving 9 bases between the germline ends. On this clone: The antigen is unknown.

This rearrangement joins TRBV25-1 to TRBJ2-5; D may be TRBD1 (5 bases). The sample comprised naive CD4+ T cells sorted from blood. Specified subset: CD45RA+ positively selected. This clonotype was sampled from a man younger than 40 in good health. The CDR3 loop reads CASSRPGQETQYF. The CDR3 DNA sequence: TGTGCCAGCAGTCGGCCAGGGCAAGAGACCCAGTACTTC.